The TCR beta chain described here comes from a study of cytomegalovirus exposure and HLA in healthy donors. The CDR3 loop spans 15 amino acids. Trimming removed 0 bases from V and 3 bases from J, with 12 bases in between. Germline loops: CDR1 MNHNS, CDR2 SASEGT. Primers for the PCR totalled 60 Vbeta and 13 Jbeta. TCRdb's table, derived via immunoSEQ multiplex PCR, lists solely in-frame clones and lacks some. Of under 200,000 clones in the sample, about 71% are singletons; the top ten hold around 3%. This sequence joins TRBV6-1 and TRBJ2-7; D perhaps matches TRBD1 (5 bases). Specimen: PBMCs. The TCR comes from a woman between 40 and 55 years old in good health and CMV-seropositive. CDR3 bases: TGTGCCAGCAGTGAAGCCCCAGGGTCGAACTACGAGCAGTACTTC. Translating gives CASSEAPGSNYEQYF.